The rows below give T cell receptor beta chains drawn from one sample of a study of shared clonotypes between healthy human individuals. Clones were sequenced by immunoSEQ multiplex PCR, and TCRdb holds only the in-frame ones, with some missing. The profile shows 950,000 to 1,100,000 clones, 65% to 80% of them singletons. The material sequenced was memory CD4+ T cells sorted from blood. The receptors stem from a man between 18 and 35 years old in good health. Both conserved end residues are part of each CDR3. The D gene is left open where the match is weak. Only some rows state a clone size, as once, few, many or a class for expanded clones.

>NA|15|TRBJ1-6|NA|TRBV5-1
CASSSLAIGESPLHF
TGCGCCAGCAGCTCCCTGGCCATTGGAGAGTCACCCCTCCACTTT
>TRBD1|13|TRBJ2-5|NA|TRBV7-7
CASSRDRDETQYF
TGTGCTAGCAGCCGCGACAGGGACGAGACCCAGTACTTC
>NA|13|TRBJ2-7|NA|TRBV18
CASSEAGAYEQYF
TGTGCCAGCTCAGAGGCAGGTGCCTACGAGCAGTACTTC
>TRBD1|18|TRBJ1-2|NA|TRBV19
CASSTSIQTGGNSYGYTF
TGTGCCAGTAGTACCTCCATCCAGACAGGGGGCAATAGTTATGGCTACACCTTC
>NA|12|TRBJ2-7|NA|TRBV6-1
CASSEQFYEQYF
TGTGCCAGCAGTGAGCAATTCTACGAGCAGTACTTC
>TRBD2|17|TRBJ2-1|NA|TRBV6-7
CASITTAGMTLYNEQFF
TGTGCCAGCATCACTACAGCGGGGATGACCTTATACAATGAGCAGTTCTTC
>NA|15|TRBJ2-3|NA|TRBV6-1
CASIFSGGPTDTQYF
TGTGCCAGCATCTTTAGCGGTGGCCCCACAGATACGCAGTATTTT
>TRBD2|17|TRBJ2-1|few|TRBV5-1
CASSLGTSGSSYNEQFF
TGCGCCAGCAGCCTTGGGACTAGCGGGAGCTCCTACAATGAGCAGTTCTTC
>NA|13|TRBJ2-7|NA|TRBV11-2
CASSLERFYEQYF
TGTGCCAGCAGCTTAGAACGCTTCTACGAGCAGTACTTC
>TRBD1|13|TRBJ2-3|few|TRBV2
CASKTGDTDTQYF
TGTGCCAGCAAGACAGGGGACACAGATACGCAGTATTTT
>TRBD2|15|TRBJ2-7|NA|TRBV6-5
CASSTTGLVNYEQYF
TGTGCCAGCAGTACTACGGGACTAGTCAACTACGAGCAGTACTTC
>NA|14|TRBJ2-7|NA|TRBV7-2
CASSLGAASYEQYF
TGTGCCAGCAGCCTAGGGGCGGCGTCCTACGAGCAGTACTTC
>NA|12|TRBJ1-2|few|TRBV7-8
CASSPPSIGYTF
TGTGCCAGCAGCCCACCCTCTATTGGCTACACCTTC
>NA|14|TRBJ2-7|NA|TRBV4-3
CASSRTGNSYEQYF
TGCGCCAGCAGTCGGACCGGGAATTCCTACGAGCAGTACTTC
>NA|13|TRBJ2-7|NA|TRBV29-1
CSVVEGTVYEQYF
TGCAGCGTTGTCGAGGGGACTGTTTACGAGCAGTACTTC
>NA|14|TRBJ2-7|NA|TRBV9
CASSVDEGAYEQYF
TGTGCCAGCAGCGTAGACGAGGGAGCCTACGAGCAGTACTTC
>TRBD1|15|TRBJ1-6|once|TRBV5-1
CASSSGTAGNSPLHF
TGCGCCAGCAGCTCCGGGACAGCCGGAAATTCACCCCTCCACTTT
>NA|15|TRBJ2-2|once|TRBV6-5
CASRPGGVKTGELFF
TGTGCCAGCAGGCCAGGGGGGGTGAAGACCGGGGAGCTGTTTTTT
>NA|13|TRBJ1-5|NA|TRBV27
CASSPQVNQPQHF
TGTGCCAGCAGTCCTCAGGTAAATCAGCCCCAGCATTTT
>NA|13|TRBJ2-7|NA|TRBV6-5
CASTQTGSYEQYF
TGTGCCAGCACCCAGACAGGCTCATACGAGCAGTACTTC
>NA|14|TRBJ2-5|NA|TRBV25-1
CASSEYGGWETQYF
TGTGCCAGCAGTGAATATGGCGGATGGGAGACCCAGTACTTC
>NA|12|TRBJ2-7|NA|TRBV12-5
CASGLEGGTPYF
TGTGCTAGTGGTTTGGAAGGTGGGACGCCCTACTTC
>NA|17|TRBJ2-7|NA|TRBV5-1
CASSLGLLASRPYEQYF
TGCGCCAGCAGCTTGGGCCTCCTAGCGTCGAGACCCTACGAGCAGTACTTC
>TRBD1|15|TRBJ2-5|NA|TRBV7-3
CASSVTGGAGSAQYF
TGTGCCAGCAGCGTAACAGGGGGCGCAGGGTCGGCCCAGTACTTC
>NA|13|TRBJ1-2|NA|TRBV5-8
CASSTRGYYGYTF
TGTGCCAGCTCAACTAGGGGCTATTATGGCTACACCTTC
>TRBD1|14|TRBJ1-3|many|TRBV30
CAWRGQGAGNTIYF
TGTGCCTGGAGGGGACAGGGGGCTGGAAACACCATATATTTT
>TRBD2|15|TRBJ2-3|many|TRBV29-1
CSVSPGLVSTDTQYF
TGCAGCGTCAGCCCGGGACTAGTTAGCACAGATACGCAGTATTTT
>NA|14|TRBJ2-6|NA|TRBV28
CASRPNSGANVLTF
TGTGCCAGCAGACCGAACTCTGGGGCCAACGTCCTGACTTTC
>NA|15|TRBJ2-7|NA|TRBV27
CASSFPGQSAYEQYF
TGTGCCAGCAGTTTCCCGGGGCAGTCCGCCTACGAGCAGTACTTC
>TRBD2|17|TRBJ2-3|NA|TRBV25-1
CASSDPLAGGPADTQYF
TGTGCCAGCAGTGACCCACTAGCGGGAGGGCCCGCAGATACGCAGTATTTT
>NA|14|TRBJ2-5|NA|TRBV5-1
CASSSGRLVETQYF
TGCGCCAGCAGCTCGGGCCGACTTGTGGAGACCCAGTACTTC
>TRBD1|16|TRBJ2-5|NA|TRBV5-4
CASSFGQAGRQETQYF
TGTGCCAGCAGCTTCGGACAGGCAGGCCGGCAAGAGACCCAGTACTTC
>NA|13|TRBJ2-5|NA|TRBV29-1
CSVGLRLGETQYF
TGCAGCGTTGGTCTTAGGCTCGGGGAGACCCAGTACTTC
>TRBD1|15|TRBJ1-6|NA|TRBV28
CASRIGTAFNSPLHF
TGTGCCAGCAGGATTGGGACAGCGTTTAATTCACCCCTCCACTTT
>NA|13|TRBJ2-5|NA|TRBV5-1
CASRRTFQETQYF
TGCGCCAGCAGGAGGACGTTCCAAGAGACCCAGTACTTC
>TRBD1|14|TRBJ1-4|NA|TRBV5-1
CASSLWAGGEKLFF
TGCGCCAGCAGCTTGTGGGCAGGGGGTGAAAAACTGTTTTTT
>NA|18|TRBJ2-5|NA|TRBV21-1
CASSKTPTSAFYIETQYF
TGTGCCAGCAGCAAAACCCCCACTAGCGCGTTTTATATCGAGACCCAGTACTTC
>TRBD1|14|TRBJ1-5|NA|TRBV18
CASSPVQGNQPQHF
TGTGCCAGCTCACCCGTACAGGGGAATCAGCCCCAGCATTTT
>TRBD1|14|TRBJ2-1|NA|TRBV6-5
CASSYRDRVNEQFF
TGTGCCAGCAGTTACCGTGACAGGGTTAATGAGCAGTTCTTC
>NA|13|TRBJ2-5|NA|TRBV15
CATSRERIETQYF
TGTGCCACCAGCAGAGAGCGGATAGAGACCCAGTACTTC
>NA|12|TRBJ1-2|few|TRBV19
CASSPRQYGYTF
TGTGCCAGTAGTCCTCGACAATATGGCTACACCTTC
>TRBD2|20|TRBJ2-5|NA|TRBV4-3
CASSQDLWTSGSRGGETQYF
TGCGCCAGCAGCCAAGATCTATGGACTAGCGGGAGTAGGGGAGGAGAGACCCAGTACTTC
>TRBD2|17|TRBJ2-5|few|TRBV7-7
CASSLEVLAGGSGTQYF
TGTGCTAGCAGCCTTGAGGTCCTAGCGGGAGGAAGCGGGACCCAGTACTTC
>TRBD1|14|TRBJ2-7|NA|TRBV5-1
CASSQDRVGYEQYF
TGCGCCAGCAGCCAAGACAGGGTGGGGTACGAGCAGTACTTC
>TRBD2|15|TRBJ2-1|NA|TRBV6-6
CASSIGTKGYNEQFF
TGTGCCAGCAGTATCGGGACTAAGGGGTACAATGAGCAGTTCTTC
>TRBD1|15|TRBJ2-1|NA|TRBV2
CASRPGTGDYNEQFF
TGTGCCAGCAGACCCGGGACAGGGGATTACAATGAGCAGTTCTTC
>NA|15|TRBJ2-3|NA|TRBV10-1
CASGRHKSSTDTQYF
TGCGCCAGCGGCAGACATAAGTCCAGCACAGATACGCAGTATTTT
>NA|13|TRBJ1-2|NA|TRBV10-1
CATENWTPYGYTF
TGCGCCACCGAAAACTGGACACCGTATGGCTACACCTTC
>NA|14|TRBJ1-2|NA|TRBV9
CASSPVAGNYGYTF
TGTGCCAGCAGCCCCGTGGCCGGGAACTATGGCTACACCTTC
>NA|16|TRBJ1-6|NA|TRBV21-1
CASSLNRDRVNSPLHF
TGTGCCAGCAGCCTCAACCGGGACAGGGTCAATTCACCCCTCCACTTT
>TRBD2|16|TRBJ2-3|NA|TRBV5-8
CASSLGAGGPTDTQYF
TGTGCCAGCAGCTTGGGAGCGGGGGGACCCACAGATACGCAGTATTTT
>TRBD2|18|TRBJ2-1|NA|TRBV5-3
CARSLAGGPQGSYNEQFF
TGTGCCAGAAGTTTAGCGGGAGGGCCACAGGGCTCCTACAATGAGCAGTTCTTC
>NA|14|TRBJ2-7|NA|TRBV4-1
CASSQDRRGSEQYF
TGCGCCAGCAGCCAAGATCGACGGGGTTCTGAGCAGTACTTC
>NA|11|TRBJ2-1|few|TRBV28
CASRSNNEQFF
TGTGCCAGCAGGTCAAATAATGAGCAGTTCTTC
>TRBD1|17|TRBJ1-5|NA|TRBV16
CASSQWKGQGSNQPQHF
TGTGCCAGCAGCCAATGGAAGGGACAGGGGAGCAATCAGCCCCAGCATTTT
>NA|14|TRBJ1-5|NA|TRBV19
CASSTTDSNQPQHF
TGTGCCAGTAGTACGACGGATAGCAATCAGCCCCAGCATTTT
>TRBD2|20|TRBJ2-3|once|TRBV5-1
CASSLSLAGGPVVKKDTQYF
TGCGCCAGCAGCTTGTCACTAGCGGGGGGGCCCGTGGTTAAGAAAGATACGCAGTATTTT
>NA|14|TRBJ1-1|NA|TRBV12-5
CASGLFPQGTEAFF
TGTGCTAGTGGTTTGTTTCCCCAGGGCACTGAAGCTTTCTTT
>NA|15|TRBJ1-1|NA|TRBV28
CASRRGGFPNTEAFF
TGTGCCAGCAGACGCGGGGGGTTCCCGAACACTGAAGCTTTCTTT